The 20 T cell receptor beta chains reported below all come from one sample, sequenced in a study of shared clonotypes between healthy human individuals. The repertoire was sequenced with immunoSEQ multiplex PCR; TCRdb's copy has only in-frame clones and lacks some. In the table there are roughly 2,300,000 clones, 92% of which are singletons. Input material: naive CD4+ T cells from PBMCs. Subset of the sample: CD45RA+ positively selected. The source of these receptors is a man between 18 and 35 years old in good health. Some clones in this sample may be carry-over from other donors' samples.

The chain joins TRBV7-8 to TRBJ2-7, with TRBD2 identical over 11 bases. This CDR3 has 15 amino acids. The germline CDR1 and CDR2 sequences are SGHVS and FQNEAQ. J lost 3 bases, V lost 3 bases, and 4 bases had no gene match. The CDR3 coding sequence is TGTGCCAGCAGCTTCAGACTAGCGGGAAACTACGAGCAGTACTTC. It codes for CASSFRLAGNYEQYF.

On this clone: This same CDR3 is encoded by further DNA sequences in the sample. V gene TRBV7-6 combines with J gene TRBJ2-3; no clear D gene. The CDR3 covers 14 residues. Germline V gives CDR1 SGHVS, CDR2 FNYEAQ. The V gene lost 0 bases and the J gene lost 3 bases, with 7 bases spanning the gap. In nucleotides, the CDR3 is TGTGCCAGCAGCTTAGCACGTGGGACAGATACGCAGTATTTT. The encoded protein is CASSLARGTDTQYF.

J is TRBJ1-2 and V is TRBV18; no firm D call. Germline assignment: CDR1 KGHSH and CDR2 LQKENI. The CDR3 runs 12 residues. V lost 2 bases to trimming and J lost 1 base, with 2 bases between them. The CDR3 nucleotides read TGTGCCAGCTCACCAAGTAACTATGGCTACACCTTC. It yields the protein CASSPSNYGYTF.

The chain recombines TRBV27 with TRBJ1-4, with 8 bases matching TRBD1. The CDR3 spans 13 residues. Germline CDR1 MNHEY, CDR2 SMNVEV (reference sequence). With 7 bases clipped from V and 7 bases from J, the junction kept 5 bases outside the gene matches. The CDR3 nucleotides read TGTGCCAGCACGGACAGGGCGGCTGAAAAACTGTTTTTT. This encodes CASTDRAAEKLFF.

The chain employs TRBV25-1 and TRBJ2-1; 10 bases agree with TRBD2. Trimming at V came to 3 bases and at J to 9 bases, leaving 8 bases not matched to a gene. In germline, CDR1 is MGHDK, CDR2 SYGVNS. This CDR3 is built from 15 residues. In DNA form, the CDR3 reads TGTGCCAGCAGTGAGCCTACTAGCGGGATGAGTGAGCAGTTCTTC. Its protein product is CASSEPTSGMSEQFF.

V usage is TRBV6-1 and J usage is TRBJ1-5; D is ambiguous. The CDR3 has 14 residues. Germline CDR1 MNHNS, CDR2 SASEGT. Trimming stripped 8 bases from V and 1 base from J, with 12 bases between. The CDR3 spells CASLSSASNQPQHF. In DNA, the CDR3 is TGTGCCAGCCTCTCTTCAGCGAGCAATCAGCCCCAGCATTTT.

The chain employs TRBV28 and TRBJ2-3; 9 bases align to TRBD1. The germline CDR1 and CDR2 sequences are MDHEN and SYDVKM. J was trimmed by 0 bases and V by 6 bases; bases with no gene match: 1. This CDR3 contains 14 residues. CDR3 sequence reads: CASSDRGSTDTQYF. Here the CDR3 DNA reads TGTGCCAGCAGCGACAGGGGGAGCACAGATACGCAGTATTTT.

The gene calls are TRBV7-9 and TRBJ2-1; D call uncertain. V dropped 0 bases and J dropped 7 bases, with 13 bases sitting between them. There are 15 residues in the CDR3. Germline assignment: CDR1 SEHNR and CDR2 FQNEAQ (reference sequence). CDR3 amino acids: CASSLARGAYNEQFF. The CDR3 bases are TGTGCCAGCAGCTTAGCGCGCGGTGCTTATAATGAGCAGTTCTTC.

V and J are TRBV6-1 and TRBJ1-2, with TRBD1 identical over 7 bases. CDR3 size: 14 residues. V shed 8 bases, J shed 8 bases, and the junction held 14 bases outside the gene matches. Per the germline V gene, CDR1 is MNHNS and CDR2 is SASEGT. In DNA, the CDR3 is TGTGCCAGCGGGGCAAGGGGGCCGCAGGGGGGCTACACCTTC. Protein: CASGARGPQGGYTF.

Note on this clone: This likely comes from a read error, as the CDR3 has no conserved phenylalanine or tryptophan at its end. No DNA is shown, since the ends of the CDR3 on it are uncertain; the CDR3 is the one TCRdb lists. The chain combines TRBV5-4 with TRBJ2-7. CDR1 is SGHNT, CDR2 YYREEE, per germline (reference sequence). Counting both end residues, the CDR3 totals 9 amino acids. Here the CDR3 reads CASSLGRRP.

The rearrangement joins TRBV7-2 to TRBJ2-1; D is ambiguous. Germline V gives CDR1 SGHTA, CDR2 FQGNSA. V was shortened by 1 base and J by 2 bases, with 12 bases between the two germline ends. The CDR3 runs 16 residues. The CDR3 loop is CASSLGEVLTYNEQFF. The CDR3 coding sequence is TGTGCCAGCAGCTTAGGTGAGGTGTTAACCTACAATGAGCAGTTCTTC. Combining the CDR3 with reference TRBV7-2 and TRBJ2-1 gives the whole variable domain GAGVSQSPSNKVTEKGKDVELRCDPISGHTALYWYRQSLGQGLEFLIYFQGNSAPDKSGLPSDRFSAERTGGSVSTLTIQRTQQEDSAVYLCASSLGEVLTYNEQFFGPGTRLTVL.

This chain links TRBV11-1 with TRBJ2-4, with D uncertain. Between the trimmed V and J ends, which lost 1 base and 1 base, there was a span of 5 bases. Germline V gene sequence: CDR1 SGHAT, CDR2 FQDESV (reference sequence). The length of the CDR3 is 14 residues. CDR3 nucleotide sequence: TGTGCCAGCAGCTTAGGCGGTGCCAAAAACATTCAGTACTTC. It specifies CASSLGGAKNIQYF. The full variable domain, completed using reference TRBV11-1 and TRBJ2-4, is EAEVAQSPRYKITEKSQAVAFWCDPISGHATLYWYRQILGQGPELLVQFQDESVVDDSQLPKDRFSAERLKGVDSTLKIQPAELGDSAMYLCASSLGGAKNIQYFGAGTRLSVL.

This clone was seen a single time. The chain links TRBV7-9 to TRBJ1-4; D is possibly TRBD1 (6 bases). Trimming cost V 5 bases and J 4 bases, with 14 bases left between them. Looked up from germline, CDR1 is SEHNR and CDR2 is FQNEAQ (reference sequence). CDR3 length: 15 amino acids. CDR3 coding DNA: TGTGCCAGCAGCCCCTTCAGGGGAGTTAATGAAAAACTGTTTTTT. This sequence encodes CASSPFRGVNEKLFF.

This clone was observed once. The V gene is TRBV5-4, the J gene TRBJ2-1; no clear D. This CDR3 is 13 amino acids long. Per the germline V gene, CDR1 is SGHNT and CDR2 is YYREEE (reference sequence). Trimming took 3 bases from V and 5 from J, leaving 9 bases between them. CDR3 DNA sequence: TGTGCCAGCAGCTCGGACCGAGACAATGAGCAGTTCTTC. Amino acids: CASSSDRDNEQFF.

The chain joins TRBV28 to TRBJ2-1, with no clear D. V lost 6 bases, J lost 10 bases, and 13 bases lay in between. The CDR3 covers 12 residues. Germline V gives CDR1 MDHEN, CDR2 SYDVKM. The CDR3, as DNA: TGTGCCAGCAGCAGTGCGCCCCGGGAGCAGTTCTTC. This gives the protein CASSSAPREQFF.

The CDR3 is CASSLMTGTSGLGQETQYF. DNA for the CDR3: TGCGCCAGCAGCCTCATGACCGGGACTAGCGGGCTAGGGCAAGAGACCCAGTACTTC. The chain links TRBV4-3 to TRBJ2-5; 12 nucleotides agree with TRBD2. The junction had 14 bases not matched to a gene; V was cut back by 4 bases and J by 2 bases. Germline values: CDR1 LGHNA, CDR2 YSLEER. The CDR3 extends over 19 amino acids.

CDR3 sequence: CATTGNWVTGELFF. The DNA for the CDR3 is TGTGCCACCACAGGGAATTGGGTGACCGGGGAGCTGTTTTTT. The rearrangement uses TRBV28 and TRBJ2-2, with TRBD1 as a possible D gene (6 bases). Germline assignment: CDR1 MDHEN and CDR2 SYDVKM. The germline V and J ends were trimmed by 10 bases and 5 bases, with 17 bases remaining between them. This CDR3 comprises 14 residues. Looking up the rest from reference TRBV28 and TRBJ2-2 gives the full variable domain: DVKVTQSSRYLVKRTGEKVFLECVQDMDHENMFWYRQDPGLGLRLIYFSYDVKMKEKGDIPEGYSVSREKKERFSLILESASTNQTSMYLCATTGNWVTGELFFGEGSRLTVL.

The chain couples TRBV6-5 to TRBJ2-7; 7 bases are a match to TRBD2. The trim removed 4 bases at V and 3 bases at J, leaving 9 bases unmatched. CDR3 length equals 15 residues. Germline values: CDR1 MNHEY, CDR2 SVGAGI. The CDR3 is CASSSIAGSRYEQYF. The CDR3 DNA sequence: TGTGCCAGCAGTTCAATAGCGGGCTCCCGCTACGAGCAGTACTTC.

Remarks on this clone: Other nucleotide sequences from this sample produce the same CDR3. This chain joins TRBV5-1 and TRBJ2-7; D is perhaps TRBD1 or TRBD2 (5 bases each). The CDR3 is 13 amino acids. The germline V gene has CDR1 SGHRS and CDR2 YFSETQ. V lost 6 bases, J lost 2 bases, and 12 bases lay in between. DNA of the CDR3: TGCGCCAGCAACCGGGACGGGGCCTACGAGCAGTACTTC. Its protein product is CASNRDGAYEQYF.

The table lists this clone with a count of one. The J gene is TRBJ2-3, the V gene TRBV9; 9 bases align to TRBD2. Per germline, CDR1 SGDLS and CDR2 YYNGEE. V was clipped by 3 bases and J by 15 bases; unmatched bases: 11. The CDR3 contains 13 residues. CDR3 sequence: CASSDKPGLAVYF. Written as DNA, the CDR3 is TGTGCCAGCAGCGATAAACCGGGACTAGCCGTTTATTTT.